The clone carrying this TCR beta chain appeared many times. What it binds is unknown. The data stem from a study of CD8 T cells in ankylosing spondylitis. The length of the CDR3 is 18 residues. Between the trimmed V and J ends, which lost 4 bases and 7 bases, there was a span of 23 bases. The V gene's germline CDR1 is MNHEY and CDR2 SMNVEV (reference sequence). TCRdb reprocessed the 5' RACE reads with MiXCR, giving one entry per CDR3 protein. The table shows 450,000 to 550,000 distinct CDR3 sequences, with approximately 5.3% occurring only once. Study-wide results and caveats: Among TCR beta sequences, a motif of eight highly homologous variants appeared characteristic of ankylosing spondylitis blood.

The rearrangement uses TRBV27 and TRBJ1-6, with D tentatively TRBD1 (6 bases). This receptor was taken from a male donor with ankylosing spondylitis. Sequencing used blood, either unsorted or a sorted T cell fraction (not recorded which). This CDR3 is CASSSLPVWGLGNSPLHF. The CDR3 DNA reads as TGTGCCAGCAGTTCCCTCCCCGTGTGGGGGCTTGGGAATTCACCCCTCCACTTT.